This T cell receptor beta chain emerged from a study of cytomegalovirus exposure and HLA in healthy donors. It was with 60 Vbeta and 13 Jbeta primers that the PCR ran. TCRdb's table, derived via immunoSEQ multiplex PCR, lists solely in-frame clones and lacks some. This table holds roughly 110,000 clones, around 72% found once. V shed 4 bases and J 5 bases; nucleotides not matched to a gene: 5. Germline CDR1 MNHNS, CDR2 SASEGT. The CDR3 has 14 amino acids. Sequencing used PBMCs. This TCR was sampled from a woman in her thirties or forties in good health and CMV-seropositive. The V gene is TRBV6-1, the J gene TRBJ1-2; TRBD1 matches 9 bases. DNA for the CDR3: TGTGCCAGCAGTGGGGGGACAGGGCTGTATGGCTACACCTTC. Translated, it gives CASSGGTGLYGYTF.